This is a list of T cell receptor beta chains from one sample in a study of OX40 agonist ivuxolimab in advanced cancers. Data came from immunoSEQ multiplex PCR; TCRdb stores just in-frame clones and leaves some out. The table shows over 55,000 clones, with 80% occurring only once. Sequenced material: CD4+ or CD8+ T cells sorted from blood, taken in a trial of the OX40 agonist ivuxolimab. The origin of the receptors is an adult with an advanced solid tumor such as melanoma, head and neck, liver or kidney cancer. Both conserved end residues are trimmed from each CDR3.

cdr3_aa: ASSPSGRAFDEQF
cdr3_length: 13
j_call: TRBJ2-1
v_call: TRBV7-3

cdr3_aa: ASSPLSEGNTIY
cdr3_length: 12
j_call: TRBJ1-3
v_call: TRBV9

cdr3_aa: ASSLGDPWGTDTQY
cdr3_length: 14
j_call: TRBJ2-3
v_call: TRBV7-3

cdr3_aa: ASSLGSNYEQY
cdr3_length: 11
j_call: TRBJ2-7
v_call: TRBV7-9

cdr3_aa: ASTLRDGNEQY
cdr3_length: 11
j_call: TRBJ2-7
v_call: TRBV19

cdr3_aa: ASSAGRVGRETQY
cdr3_length: 13
j_call: TRBJ2-5
v_call: TRBV2

cdr3_aa: ASSQAPQGAQTGELF
cdr3_length: 15
j_call: TRBJ2-2
v_call: TRBV4-3

cdr3_aa: ACPGGEGGYT
cdr3_length: 10
j_call: TRBJ1-2
v_call: TRBV30

cdr3_aa: ASSRNTGELF
cdr3_length: 10
j_call: TRBJ2-2
v_call: TRBV6-6

cdr3_aa: ASTSASSGANVLT
cdr3_length: 13
j_call: TRBJ2-6
v_call: TRBV7-9

cdr3_aa: ASSLGQESPLH
cdr3_length: 11
j_call: TRBJ1-6
v_call: TRBV5-6

cdr3_aa: ASSLGNRTPNEKLF
cdr3_length: 14
j_call: TRBJ1-4
v_call: TRBV5-1

cdr3_aa: ASSFAGTGTGELF
cdr3_length: 13
j_call: TRBJ2-2
v_call: TRBV7-2

cdr3_aa: ASSLVLAGGGTDTQY
cdr3_length: 15
j_call: TRBJ2-3
v_call: TRBV5-1

cdr3_aa: ASSTPRERGSSYNSPLH
cdr3_length: 17
j_call: TRBJ1-6
v_call: TRBV19

cdr3_aa: ASTNWGAADGNEKLF
cdr3_length: 15
j_call: TRBJ1-4
v_call: TRBV19

cdr3_aa: ASSRAGTASNYGYT
cdr3_length: 14
j_call: TRBJ1-2
v_call: TRBV28

cdr3_aa: ASSPSTQNTGELF
cdr3_length: 13
j_call: TRBJ2-2
v_call: TRBV18

cdr3_aa: ASRKWVNTEAF
cdr3_length: 11
j_call: TRBJ1-1
v_call: TRBV28